The present T cell receptor beta chain was sequenced within a study of T and B cells in COVID-19 patients. Regarding the study as a whole: Early severe-case samples and blood from mildly ill patients during symptoms were in short supply. Patients with COVID-19 reportedly showed strongly skewed T cell receptor beta variable and joining gene usage.

Each TRB amplification used roughly 250-550 ng of genomic DNA from blood. BIOMED2 TRB-A/B primer pools were used in multiplex TRB PCR. Using its own MiXCR run on the multiplex PCR reads, TCRdb lists one record per CDR3 protein. This sample has several thousand distinct CDR3 sequences, with 25% to 40% found just once. The V and J ends lost 1 base and 1 base, in that order; junction bases with no gene match: 6. Germline V lookup: CDR1 SGHNT, CDR2 YYREEE (reference sequence). This CDR3 region has 16 residues. Comments on this clonotype: Its antigen is unknown.

The gene calls are TRBV5-4 and TRBJ2-3; TRBD2 matches at 7 bases. Sequenced input: blood. The TCR originated in a human donor with active COVID-19. This CDR3 is CASSLPTSRGTDTQYF. CDR3 sequence (DNA): TGTGCCAGCAGCTTGCCGACTAGCAGAGGCACAGATACGCAGTATTTT.